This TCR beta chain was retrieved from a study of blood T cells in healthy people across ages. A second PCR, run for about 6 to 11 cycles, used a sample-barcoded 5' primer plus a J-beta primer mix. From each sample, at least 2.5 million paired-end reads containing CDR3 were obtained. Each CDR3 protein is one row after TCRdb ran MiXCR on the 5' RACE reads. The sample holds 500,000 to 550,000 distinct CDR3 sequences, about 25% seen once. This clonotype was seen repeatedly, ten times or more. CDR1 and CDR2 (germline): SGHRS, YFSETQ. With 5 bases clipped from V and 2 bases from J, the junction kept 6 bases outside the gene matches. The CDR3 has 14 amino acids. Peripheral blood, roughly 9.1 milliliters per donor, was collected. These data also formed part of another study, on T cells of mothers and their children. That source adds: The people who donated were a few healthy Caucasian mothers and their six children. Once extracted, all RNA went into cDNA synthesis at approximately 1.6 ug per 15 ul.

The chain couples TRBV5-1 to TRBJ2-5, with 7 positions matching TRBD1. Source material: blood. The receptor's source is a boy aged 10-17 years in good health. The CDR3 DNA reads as TGCGCCAGCAGGCGCACAGGGGATCAAGAGACCCAGTACTTC. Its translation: CASRRTGDQETQYF.